This TCR beta chain comes out of a study of metastatic and nonmetastatic thyroid tumors. Study-level information: Across peripheral blood and tumor or nodule tissue samples taken from malignant and benign thyroid patients, the repertoires were compared with one another. Study-level points and caveats: Benign nodules were reported to have significantly lower TCR beta diversity than malignant thyroid tumors, in blood and tumor.

In the case of this clone: What it recognizes is unknown.

In the authors' methods: Differences in CDR3 between clinicopathological groups were drawn on to build a classifier intended to discriminate distant-metastatic papillary thyroid cancer patients. TCRdb ran MiXCR on the PCR reads. TCRdb's processing, not the study's, gives the V and J calls here. The sample lists over 8,500 clones, 20% to 30% occurring once. The CDR3 sequence is 13 residues long. The V end lost 0 bases, the J end lost 7 bases, and 7 bases lay between the germline ends. Germline-derived CDR1 and CDR2 are SGHRS and YFSETQ. The entire patient cohort was treatment-naive prior to thyroid surgery.

The chain has TRBV5-1 and TRBJ2-2, with D uncertain. The sequence was collected from a female donor with papillary thyroid cancer or a benign thyroid nodule (not recorded which). Some clones in this sample may be carry-over from other donors' samples. Sequencing was performed on tumor tissue. DNA for the CDR3: TGCGCCAGCAGCTTGGTTGTCGGCGGGGAGCTGTTTTTT. It specifies CASSLVVGGELFF. Combining the CDR3 with reference TRBV5-1 and TRBJ2-2 gives the whole variable domain KAGVTQTPRYLIKTRGQQVTLSCSPISGHRSVSWYQQTPGQGLQFLFEYFSETQRNKGNFPGRFSGRQFSNSRSEMNVSTLELGDSALYLCASSLVVGGELFFGEGSRLTVL.